These T cell receptor beta chains were read from a single sample in a study of blood T cell repertoires in COVID-19. Using immunoSEQ multiplex PCR, the repertoire was profiled, and TCRdb retains in-frame clones only, with some absent. The sample carries nearly 250,000 clones, about 84% recorded once. The sequencing sample was made of peripheral blood. The receptors here all came from a woman over 75 with COVID-19, enrolled during active disease. The CDR3 runs from the conserved cysteine through the conserved F or W. Fields, in order: V gene, clone size, D gene, J gene, CDR3 DNA, CDR3 protein. D genes are given only for firm matches. Clone size is not always given. Where it is, it says once, few, many or a class for expanded clones.

V: TRBV5-1
size: once
D: NA
J: TRBJ1-1
DNA: TGCGCCAGCAGCTTGGAATGGCAGGCTAACACTGAAGCTTTCTTT
CDR3: CASSLEWQANTEAFF

V: TRBV28
size: NA
D: NA
J: TRBJ2-7
DNA: TGTGCCAGCAGTTTAGTACAACCCTACGAGCAGTACTTC
CDR3: CASSLVQPYEQYF

V: TRBV4-3
size: NA
D: TRBD1
J: TRBJ2-7
DNA: TGCGCCAGCAGCCAGGGACAGGGGTACTACGAGCAGTACTTC
CDR3: CASSQGQGYYEQYF

V: TRBV4-3
size: NA
D: TRBD2
J: TRBJ2-1
DNA: TGCGCCAGCAGCCGGGGGACTAGCGGGGGGTCCCTCGTCGAGCAGTTCTTC
CDR3: CASSRGTSGGSLVEQFF

V: TRBV7-2
size: NA
D: TRBD1
J: TRBJ1-5
DNA: TGTGCCAGCAGCTTAAACAGGGGGCAAGGTCAGCCCCAGCATTTT
CDR3: CASSLNRGQGQPQHF

V: TRBV18
size: NA
D: NA
J: TRBJ2-1
DNA: TGTGCCAGCTCACCAGTTATAGGGGCCAATGAGCAGTTCTTC
CDR3: CASSPVIGANEQFF

V: TRBV2
size: once
D: TRBD1
J: TRBJ1-1
DNA: TGTGCCAGCAGTCGACAGGGGAGAGTCACTGAAGCTTTCTTT
CDR3: CASSRQGRVTEAFF

V: TRBV3-1/TRBV3-2
size: NA
D: NA
J: TRBJ1-4
DNA: TGTGCCAGCAGCCAAGGCATAGCAACTAATGAAAAACTGTTTTTT
CDR3: CASSQGIATNEKLFF

V: TRBV6-5
size: NA
D: NA
J: TRBJ1-4
DNA: TGTGCCAGCAGTCTCAGGGGAATGTCTAATGAAAAACTGTTTTTT
CDR3: CASSLRGMSNEKLFF

V: TRBV28
size: NA
D: TRBD2
J: TRBJ2-3
DNA: TGTGCCAGCAGTTTGGGGGGCGGGGGGCCTGATACGCAGTATTTT
CDR3: CASSLGGGGPDTQYF

V: TRBV21-1
size: NA
D: NA
J: TRBJ2-5
DNA: TGTGCCAGCAGCAATGGCGGGGCGAAGGCAGAGACCCAGTACTTC
CDR3: CASSNGGAKAETQYF

V: TRBV27
size: NA
D: NA
J: TRBJ2-1
DNA: TGTGCCAGCAGTTTATCGGATATAACAGGGAATGAGCAGTTCTTC
CDR3: CASSLSDITGNEQFF

V: TRBV28
size: NA
D: TRBD1
J: TRBJ1-4
DNA: TGTGCCAGCAGTACCTCCATCGGACAGGGCAGGTGGATTAATGAAAAACTGTTTTTT
CDR3: CASSTSIGQGRWINEKLFF

V: TRBV6-5
size: NA
D: NA
J: TRBJ2-1
DNA: TGTGCCAGCAGTTACGGGGGCCTTGTTAATGAGCAGTTCTTC
CDR3: CASSYGGLVNEQFF

V: TRBV18
size: NA
D: TRBD1
J: TRBJ1-5
DNA: TGTGCCAGCTCACGGACAGGGGTGAGCAATCAGCCCCAGCATTTT
CDR3: CASSRTGVSNQPQHF

V: TRBV7-8
size: few
D: TRBD1
J: TRBJ1-2
DNA: TGTGCCAGCAGCCCCGACAGGGGGAGAGCTAACTATGGCTACACCTTC
CDR3: CASSPDRGRANYGYTF

V: TRBV27
size: once
D: TRBD1
J: TRBJ1-6
DNA: TGTGCCAGCAGCCCGGGGGGGACAGGGGGTTCACCCCTCCACTTT
CDR3: CASSPGGTGGSPLHF

V: TRBV6-1
size: NA
D: TRBD1
J: TRBJ1-2
DNA: TGTGCCAGCAGTGAAGCCCCAGGGGGTAACTATGGCTACACCTTC
CDR3: CASSEAPGGNYGYTF

V: TRBV5-1
size: once
D: NA
J: TRBJ2-2
DNA: TGCGCCAGTCGGGTGGCAGATCCAATCGGGGAGCTGTTTTTT
CDR3: CASRVADPIGELFF

V: TRBV11-2
size: NA
D: NA
J: TRBJ1-5
DNA: TGTGCCAGCAGCTTAGATCACAGTGATCAGCCCCAGCATTTT
CDR3: CASSLDHSDQPQHF

V: TRBV12-3/TRBV12-4
size: NA
D: NA
J: TRBJ1-1
DNA: TGTGCCAGCAGTTTGGTTGGCAACACTGAAGCTTTCTTT
CDR3: CASSLVGNTEAFF

V: TRBV27
size: NA
D: NA
J: TRBJ2-7
DNA: TGTGCCAGCCATCAGTTGGGTCCTAGCACCTACGAGCAGTACTTC
CDR3: CASHQLGPSTYEQYF

V: TRBV5-4
size: NA
D: TRBD2
J: TRBJ2-3
DNA: TGTGCCAGCAGCATAGGGACTAGCGGGGGAGGAGATACGCAGTATTTT
CDR3: CASSIGTSGGGDTQYF

V: TRBV4-1
size: NA
D: TRBD1
J: TRBJ2-3
DNA: TGCGCCAGCAGCCAAGACGTCTGGCAGGGGGCGAGGACAGATACGCAGTATTTT
CDR3: CASSQDVWQGARTDTQYF

V: TRBV4-2
size: NA
D: NA
J: TRBJ2-5
DNA: TGTGCCAGCAGCCAAGGGCAAGGGGTCGGGGAGACCCAGTACTTC
CDR3: CASSQGQGVGETQYF

V: TRBV10-3
size: NA
D: TRBD1
J: TRBJ2-7
DNA: TGTGCCATCAGGTCGACAGGGAGCGAGCAGTACTTC
CDR3: CAIRSTGSEQYF

V: TRBV5-1
size: NA
D: TRBD1
J: TRBJ1-1
DNA: TGCGCCAGCAGTTCCGGGACAGGGCCGAACACTGAAGCTTTCTTT
CDR3: CASSSGTGPNTEAFF

V: TRBV5-6
size: NA
D: TRBD1
J: TRBJ1-6
DNA: TGTGCCAGCAGCTCCGGGACAGGGGATTCACCCCTCCACTTT
CDR3: CASSSGTGDSPLHF

V: TRBV5-1
size: NA
D: TRBD2
J: TRBJ2-3
DNA: TGCGCCAGCAGCCCGACTAGCGATAGCACAGATACGCAGTATTTT
CDR3: CASSPTSDSTDTQYF

V: TRBV7-8
size: NA
D: TRBD1
J: TRBJ1-4
DNA: TGTGCCAGCAGGCCGGGACAGAGTGAAAAACTGTTTTTT
CDR3: CASRPGQSEKLFF

V: TRBV6-5
size: NA
D: NA
J: TRBJ1-5
DNA: TGTGCCAGCAGCCAGACAGGCTATAGCAATCAGCCCCAGCATTTT
CDR3: CASSQTGYSNQPQHF

V: TRBV24-1
size: few
D: TRBD1
J: TRBJ2-5
DNA: TGTGCCACCAGGCCCGGGACAGGTGGACAAGAGACCCAGTACTTC
CDR3: CATRPGTGGQETQYF